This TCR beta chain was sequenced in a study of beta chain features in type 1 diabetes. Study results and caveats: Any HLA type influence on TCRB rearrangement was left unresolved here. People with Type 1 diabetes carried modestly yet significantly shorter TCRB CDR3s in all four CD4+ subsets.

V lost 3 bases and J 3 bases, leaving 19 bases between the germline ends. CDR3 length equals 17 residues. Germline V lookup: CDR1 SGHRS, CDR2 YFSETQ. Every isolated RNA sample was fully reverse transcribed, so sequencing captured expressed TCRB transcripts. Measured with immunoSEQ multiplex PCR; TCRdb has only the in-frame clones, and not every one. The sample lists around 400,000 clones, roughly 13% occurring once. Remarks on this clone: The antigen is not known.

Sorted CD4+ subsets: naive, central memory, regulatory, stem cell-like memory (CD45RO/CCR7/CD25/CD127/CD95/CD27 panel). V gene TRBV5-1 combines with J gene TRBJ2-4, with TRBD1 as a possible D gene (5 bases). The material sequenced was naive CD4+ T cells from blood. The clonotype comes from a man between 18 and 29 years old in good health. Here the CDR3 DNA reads TGCGCCAGCAGCTCACTCGCCTCCACAGGAGTCAAAAACATTCAGTACTTC. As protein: CASSSLASTGVKNIQYF.